The TCR beta chain described here comes from a study of T cells in Graves' hyperthyroidism and ophthalmopathy (dated by TCRdb to 2018 to 2020). General notes on the study: Peripheral blood was collected at initial diagnosis, before any treatment. TCR Vbeta CDR3 sequencing of 130 to 150 peripheral blood samples (around 45 ophthalmopathy, 75 to 85 hyperthyroidism and roughly 17 progressor patients) is reported in the paper. The approximately 98 discovery patients were randomly divided into training and test sets at a 7:3 ratio. The study also compared thyroid tissue and blood T-cell repertoires from roughly 6 Graves' hyperthyroidism patients. TCR V-J signatures able to tell the groups apart were searched for in a discovery cohort of around 95 patients, of whom 43 had Graves' ophthalmopathy and some 60 had stable Graves' hyperthyroidism. Whether ophthalmopathy could be predicted prospectively was tested in an independent validation cohort made up of roughly 20 hyperthyroidism patients plus 17 patients who later progressed to ophthalmopathy. After blood sampling, hyperthyroidism patients were treated with methimazole at a starting dose of 30 mg daily, and ophthalmopathy patients were treated with high-dose intravenous methylprednisolone. The paper as a whole reports these results and caveats: Sample size was not statistically predetermined, and blinding of investigators to group allocation was not performed. In validation, the model predicted progression to ophthalmopathy with 55% to 71% sensitivity and 72% to 75% specificity, a median of 6.5 months before onset. Ophthalmopathy was separated from stable hyperthyroidism by a 13 V-J signature model, with around 88% sensitivity and 81% to 83% specificity obtained in cross-validation and 80%/75% obtained in testing. Most expanded thyroid clonotypes (frequency above 0.001) were also found in blood, which suggests that blood repertoires may mirror thyroid immune responses.

Graves' hyperthyroidism was defined as stable when no progression to ophthalmopathy occurred over 18 months of follow-up. Hyperthyroidism patients were newly diagnosed, had a disease duration of under 2 months, and were aged 18 to 65 years. Exclusion was applied to patients with uncontrolled infections, other autoimmune diseases, pregnancy or lactation. Diagnoses were based on clinical symptoms, serum thyroxine and TRAb, thyroid ultrasound and orbital computed tomography. PBMCs were isolated from 7.5 to 10 ml of fresh peripheral blood by Ficoll-Paque density gradient centrifugation. Total RNA was extracted with Trizol reagent, and quality was checked on an Agilent 2100 Bioanalyzer. V loses 3 bases at its end and J loses 8 bases; junction bases beyond the gene matches: 6. Including cysteine and phenylalanine, the CDR3 has 14 amino acids. Only the CDR3 DNA stays, 42 bases, in frame from base 1. The germline V gene provides CDR1 MDHEN and CDR2 SYDVKM.

There are many counts of this clonotype. Its recognized antigen is unknown. No much larger clonotype is one base removed from it; base qualities were not supplied. Amplification of TCR beta CDR3 regions was carried out from RNA transcripts. The first round of RT-PCR for the TCR CDR3 was performed with the HTBI primer set and the Qiagen OneStep RT-PCR kit. Libraries were constructed in a second round of multiplex PCR, after which size selection and purification were performed. Paired-end sequencing of the libraries was performed with 100 bp reads on an Illumina HiSeq2000. From the authors' description of their analysis: SOAPnuke was used to process the raw data, removing reads that contained adapters or uncalled bases, had a mean Phred below 15, or lacked an exact match to the constant primer or identifier. COPE v1.2.5 was used to merge the high-quality paired reads, and each unique nucleotide sequence was defined as a clonotype. MiTCR v1.1 was used to align clonotypes to the IMGT TRBV, TRBD and TRBJ reference segments. Analysis was restricted to V-J combinations with a frequency above 0.0001, which covered 99.2% of repertoires. A TCS score was defined as the ratio of F50 (clonal expansion) to E x V (chaos), with BLOSUM62-based TCRdist applied between CDR3 peptides within each V-J. Welch's t-statistics and random forest reduced roughly 530 V-J features to about 13, which were used in a naive Bayes classifier (R e1071). In TCRdb, the public reads were trimmed at Q25 with fastp and aligned with MiXCR, with productive beta chains retained. For every CDR3 protein sequence, its rows merge into one entry that carries the most common genes and DNA. Here the V and J calls rest on TCRdb's processing, not on the authors' analysis. This sample has hundreds of thousands of distinct CDR3 sequences in its table, and approximately 13% of those were observed once. Just under 25% of the sample comes from the top ten.

This clonotype was obtained from a woman in her twenties or thirties with Graves' hyperthyroidism. The source material was blood. In this chain, TRBV28 is recombined with TRBJ2-1; 8 bases in the middle match TRBD2. Read as DNA, the sequence is TGTGCCAGCAGTTTTCTCAGCGGGAGCTATGAGCAGTTCTTC. Translation gives CASSFLSGSYEQFF.